A single sample gave rise to the 17 T cell receptor beta chains below, sequenced in a study of cytomegalovirus exposure and HLA in healthy donors (TCRdb year 2017). The method behind the library was the immunoSEQ multiplex PCR assay. For the multiplex PCR, a mixture combining 60 forward primers for TCR Vbeta segments and 13 reverse primers for TCR Jbeta segments was used. TCRdb stores this immuneACCESS table with in-frame sequences only. Part of the clones is absent; in the studies checked, under half of the shortfall reflects unresolved V genes, and no reason is known for the rest. Within this sample are fewer than 250,000 clones, with 70% to 75% of them counted one time only. In total, the top ten clones hold 3% to 3.5% of the sample. The sample comprised PBMCs. The receptors here all came from a woman aged 25 to 39 in good health and CMV-seropositive.

The chain uses TRBV2 and TRBJ1-2; 12 bases match TRBD1. Germline CDR1 reads SNHLY; CDR2 reads FYNNEI. The CDR3 runs to 16 residues. With V trimmed by 7 bases and J by 2 bases, 8 bases remained unmatched. The CDR3 nucleotides are TGTGCCAGCACAGCGGGACAGGGGGCGCGGAACTATGGCTACACCTTC. The encoded protein is CASTAGQGARNYGYTF. Drawing the rest from reference TRBV2 and TRBJ1-2, the complete variable domain is EPEVTQTPSHQVTQMGQEVILRCVPISNHLYFYWYRQILGQKVEFLVSFYNNEISEKSEIFDDQFSVERPDGSNFTLKIRSTKLEDSAMYFCASTAGQGARNYGYTFGSGTRLTVV.

The chain recombines TRBV28 with TRBJ2-1; 7 bases map to TRBD2. This CDR3 contains 14 residues. Looked up from germline, CDR1 is MDHEN and CDR2 is SYDVKM. Germline trimming cut 1 base from V and 5 bases from J; bases unmatched to any gene: 2. CDR3 nucleotides: TGTGCCAGCAGTTTATCGGGACTACACAATGAGCAGTTCTTC. The encoded protein is CASSLSGLHNEQFF.

The gene calls are TRBV4-1 and TRBJ2-5; perhaps TRBD2 as D (6 bases). The J call may be wrong; the DNA end is better matched by TRBJ2-7. The V gene's germline CDR1 is MGHRA and CDR2 YSYEKL. The CDR3 is made up of 13 amino acids. CDR3 nucleotide sequence: TGCGCCAGCAGCCTCAAAGCGGGCGGCGAGCAGTACTTC. Residues: CASSLKAGGEQYF.

This clone was detected once. The V gene is TRBV5-8, the J gene TRBJ2-3; D possibly corresponds to TRBD2 (6 bases). Per the germline V gene, CDR1 is SGHTS and CDR2 is YDEGEE. The CDR3 length is 16 residues. Between the trimmed V and J ends, which lost 2 bases and 0 bases, there was a span of 13 bases. The CDR3 loop reads CASSFGTLTSTDTQYF. CDR3 sequence (DNA): TGTGCCAGCAGCTTCGGGACTTTAACAAGCACAGATACGCAGTATTTT.

The chain combines TRBV5-4 with TRBJ2-1, with TRBD1 as a possible D gene (5 bases). Looked up from germline, CDR1 is SGHNT and CDR2 is YYREEE (reference sequence). This CDR3 is 13 amino acids long. V was pared by 2 bases and J by 8 bases, with 11 bases between. The CDR3 bases are TGTGCCAGCAGCTTAGGGGTTCCAGATGAGCAGTTCTTC. This translates into CASSLGVPDEQFF.

This clone was counted between two and nine times. This chain links TRBV29-1 with TRBJ2-1, with TRBD2 as a possible D gene (5 bases). Looked up from germline, CDR1 is SQVTM and CDR2 is ANQGSEA. V gave up 4 bases and J gave up 13 bases, with 17 bases separating them. This CDR3 comprises 12 residues. Here the CDR3 DNA reads TGCAGCGTTGTAGGAAGCAGCGGCGGTCAGTTCTTC. Its protein is CSVVGSSGGQFF.

This clone has a handful of counts. V is TRBV6-5 and J is TRBJ1-2; 8 positions match TRBD1. CDR1 and CDR2 (germline): MNHEY, SVGAGI. The CDR3 is made up of 15 amino acids. After removal of 5 bases from V and 5 bases from J, the junction contained 10 bases not matched to a gene. As DNA, the CDR3 is TGTGCCAGCAGTCAAGGGACAGGCCCAGGGTATGGCTACACCTTC. It yields the protein CASSQGTGPGYGYTF.

This clone appeared a few times. The chain has TRBV2 and TRBJ1-2; maybe TRBD1 (5 bases). In germline, CDR1 is SNHLY, CDR2 FYNNEI. The CDR3 contains 13 residues. The V gene lost 3 bases and the J gene lost 4 bases, with 9 bases spanning the gap. CDR3 bases: TGTGCCAGCAGTGACCAGGGTGTCTATGGCTACACCTTC. This codes for CASSDQGVYGYTF.

V and J are TRBV19 and TRBJ2-7; TRBD1 matches at 7 bases. V was clipped by 6 bases and J by 2 bases; unmatched bases: 7. Germline values: CDR1 LNHDA, CDR2 SQIVND (reference sequence). There are 14 residues in the CDR3. CDR3 protein: CASSPGQRPYEQYF. The CDR3 bases are TGTGCCAGTAGCCCGGGACAGCGACCCTACGAGCAGTACTTC.

The V and J genes are TRBV10-1 and TRBJ2-3; D perhaps matches TRBD1 (5 bases). Germline CDR1 and CDR2: WNHNN and SYGVQD (reference sequence). Deletions cut 4 bases from V and 3 bases from J, with 14 bases between. There are 15 residues in the CDR3. The CDR3: CASSVVQGKTDTQYF. The CDR3 DNA follows: TGCGCCAGCAGTGTAGTCCAGGGAAAAACAGATACGCAGTATTTT.

The chain has TRBV4-1 and TRBJ2-3; D possibly corresponds to TRBD2 (5 bases). Deletions cut 1 base from V and 2 bases from J, with 7 bases between. CDR3 size: 14 residues. The germline gives CDR1 MGHRA, CDR2 YSYEKL. In DNA, the CDR3 is TGCGCCAGCAGCCAAGCGGGGAACACAGATACGCAGTATTTT. It codes for CASSQAGNTDTQYF.

This clone has only a few counts. The rearrangement uses TRBV2 and TRBJ2-7, with D tentatively TRBD2 (5 bases). Germline V gene sequence: CDR1 SNHLY, CDR2 FYNNEI. Trimming removed 6 bases at V and 1 base at J, with 10 bases between. This CDR3 has 13 amino acids. CDR3 nucleotide sequence: TGTGCCAGCAGGTCAGCGGATTCCTACGAGCAGTACTTC. Protein sequence: CASRSADSYEQYF.

The chain uses TRBV5-1 and TRBJ2-7, with 10 bases identical to TRBD1. The V and J ends lost 2 bases and 1 base, in that order; junction bases with no gene match: 3. This CDR3 comprises 15 residues. Germline loops: CDR1 SGHRS, CDR2 YFSETQ. The CDR3 DNA reads as TGCGCCAGCAGCTTCCGGGACAGGGGATCCTACGAGCAGTACTTC. Translation gives CASSFRDRGSYEQYF.

The CDR3 protein is CASSLSAGSYEQYF. The CDR3 region has the DNA TGTGCCAGCAGTTTATCGGCGGGCTCCTACGAGCAGTACTTC. The chain combines TRBV27 with TRBJ2-7, with D possibly TRBD2 on 5 matching bases. Germline values: CDR1 MNHEY, CDR2 SMNVEV (reference sequence). The V end was cut by 0 bases, the J end by 0 bases, with 6 bases between. The CDR3 contains 14 residues.

The chain has TRBV2 and TRBJ2-5, with 9 positions matching TRBD2. The J segment lost 3 bases and the V segment lost 7 bases, leaving 0 bases of the junction unmatched. There are 12 residues in the CDR3. Germline V gene lookup returns CDR1 SNHLY and CDR2 FYNNEI. CDR3 DNA sequence: TGTGCCAGCAAGCGGGAGGAAGAGACCCAGTACTTC. Its translation: CASKREEETQYF.

The chain's CDR3 is CASSNLAGARYEQYF. The CDR3 bases are TGTGCCAGCAGTAACTTAGCGGGAGCGAGGTACGAGCAGTACTTC. The rearrangement uses TRBV6-5 and TRBJ2-7; TRBD2 matches 9 bases. Germline V gives CDR1 MNHEY, CDR2 SVGAGI. V shed 5 bases, J shed 4 bases, and the junction held 9 bases outside the gene matches. The CDR3 sequence is 15 residues long.

The chain couples TRBV2 to TRBJ2-7; TRBD2 matches at 9 bases. The CDR3 runs to 13 residues. CDR1 and CDR2 (germline): SNHLY, FYNNEI. Trimming cost V 8 bases and J 0 bases; bases outside gene matches: 2. CDR3 sequence reads: CASGTSSSYEQYF. CDR3 DNA: TGTGCCAGCGGGACTAGCTCCTCCTACGAGCAGTACTTC.